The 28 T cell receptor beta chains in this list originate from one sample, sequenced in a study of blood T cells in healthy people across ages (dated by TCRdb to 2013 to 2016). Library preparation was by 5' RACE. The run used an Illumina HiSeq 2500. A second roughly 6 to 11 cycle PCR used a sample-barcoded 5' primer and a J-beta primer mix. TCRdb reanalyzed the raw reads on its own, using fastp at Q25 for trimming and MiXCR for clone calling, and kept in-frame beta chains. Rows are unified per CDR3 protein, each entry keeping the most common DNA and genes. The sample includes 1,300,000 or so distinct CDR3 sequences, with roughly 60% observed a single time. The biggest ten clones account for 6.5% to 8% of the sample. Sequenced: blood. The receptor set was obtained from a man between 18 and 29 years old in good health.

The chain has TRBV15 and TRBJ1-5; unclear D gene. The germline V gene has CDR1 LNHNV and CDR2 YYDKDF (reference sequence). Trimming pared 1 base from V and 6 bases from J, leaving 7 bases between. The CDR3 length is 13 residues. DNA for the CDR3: TGTGCCACCAGCAGAGTCTCCATTCAGCCCCAGCATTTT. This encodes CATSRVSIQPQHF.

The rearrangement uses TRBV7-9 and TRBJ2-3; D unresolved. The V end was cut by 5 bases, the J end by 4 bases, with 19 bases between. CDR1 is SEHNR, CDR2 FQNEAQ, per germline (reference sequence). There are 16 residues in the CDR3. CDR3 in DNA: TGTGCCAGCAGCCCCCCGGATGGCCCTAGATCAGATACGCAGTATTTT. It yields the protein CASSPPDGPRSDTQYF.

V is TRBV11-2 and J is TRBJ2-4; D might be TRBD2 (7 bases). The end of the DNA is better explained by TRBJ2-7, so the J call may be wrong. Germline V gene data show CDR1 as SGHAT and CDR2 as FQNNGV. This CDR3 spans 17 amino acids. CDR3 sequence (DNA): TGTGCCAGCAGCACCAGCCGGGGAGGGGGGAAAGTTAACGAGCAGTACTTC. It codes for CASSTSRGGGKVNEQYF.

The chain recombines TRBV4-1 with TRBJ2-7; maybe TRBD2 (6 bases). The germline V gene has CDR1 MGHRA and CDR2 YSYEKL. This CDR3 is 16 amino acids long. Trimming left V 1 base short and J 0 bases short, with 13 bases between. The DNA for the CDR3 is TGCGCCAGCAGCCAAGTCGGCGGGGCTAGCTCCTACGAGCAGTACTTC. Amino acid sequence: CASSQVGGASSYEQYF.

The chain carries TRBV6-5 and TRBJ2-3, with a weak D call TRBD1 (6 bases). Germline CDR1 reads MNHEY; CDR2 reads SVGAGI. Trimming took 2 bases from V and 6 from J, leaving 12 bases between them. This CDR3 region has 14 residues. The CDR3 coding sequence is TGTGCCAGCAGTTACCCTGGACAGTCTGATACGCAGTATTTT. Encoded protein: CASSYPGQSDTQYF.

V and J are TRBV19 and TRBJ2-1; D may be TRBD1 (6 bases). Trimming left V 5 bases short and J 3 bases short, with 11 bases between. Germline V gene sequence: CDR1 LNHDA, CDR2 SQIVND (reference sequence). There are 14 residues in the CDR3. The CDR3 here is CASSPRTDYNEQFF. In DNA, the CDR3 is TGTGCCAGTAGTCCCAGGACAGACTACAATGAGCAGTTCTTC. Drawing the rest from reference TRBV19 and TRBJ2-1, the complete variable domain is DGGITQSPKYLFRKEGQNVTLSCEQNLNHDAMYWYRQDPGQGLRLIYYSQIVNDFQKGDIAEGYSVSREKKESFPLTVTSAQKNPTAFYLCASSPRTDYNEQFFGPGTRLTVL.

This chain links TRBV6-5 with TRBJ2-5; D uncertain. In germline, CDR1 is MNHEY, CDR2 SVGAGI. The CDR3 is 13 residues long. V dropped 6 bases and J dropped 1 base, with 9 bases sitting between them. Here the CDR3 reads CASRSATQETQYF. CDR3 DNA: TGTGCCAGCAGGAGCGCGACCCAAGAGACCCAGTACTTC.

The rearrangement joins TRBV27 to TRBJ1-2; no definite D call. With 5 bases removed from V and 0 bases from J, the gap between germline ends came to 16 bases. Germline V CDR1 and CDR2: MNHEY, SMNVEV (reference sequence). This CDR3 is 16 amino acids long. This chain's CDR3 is CASSPRKTGSNYGYTF. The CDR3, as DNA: TGTGCCAGCAGTCCCCGCAAGACTGGATCTAACTATGGCTACACCTTC.

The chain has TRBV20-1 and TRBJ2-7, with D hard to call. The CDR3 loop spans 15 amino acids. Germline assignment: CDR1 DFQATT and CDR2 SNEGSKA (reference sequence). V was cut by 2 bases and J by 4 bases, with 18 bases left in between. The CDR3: CSARKSHFGIYEQYF. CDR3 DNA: TGCAGTGCTAGAAAATCCCATTTTGGAATATACGAGCAGTACTTC.

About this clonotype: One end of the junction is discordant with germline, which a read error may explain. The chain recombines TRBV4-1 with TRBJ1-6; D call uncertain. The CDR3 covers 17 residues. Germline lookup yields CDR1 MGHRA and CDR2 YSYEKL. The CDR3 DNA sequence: TGCGCCAGCGGCCAAGTCTTAGCCCTTGCGGGAGGTTCACCCCTCCACTTT. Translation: CASGQVLALAGGSPLHF.

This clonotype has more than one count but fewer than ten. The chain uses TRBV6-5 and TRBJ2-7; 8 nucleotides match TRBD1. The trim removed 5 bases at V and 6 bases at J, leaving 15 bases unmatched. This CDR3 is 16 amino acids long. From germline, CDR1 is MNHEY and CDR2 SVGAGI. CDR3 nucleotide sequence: TGTGCCAGCAGTCCGAGGAGGACAGGGATTATACGCGAGCAGTACTTC. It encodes CASSPRRTGIIREQYF.

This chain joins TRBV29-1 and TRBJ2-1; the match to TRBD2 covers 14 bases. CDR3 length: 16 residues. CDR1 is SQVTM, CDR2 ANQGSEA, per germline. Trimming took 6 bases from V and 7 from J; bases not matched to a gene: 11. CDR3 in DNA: TGCAGCGTAGCCGGGACTAGCGGGAGTTCGGGAAATGAGCAGTTCTTC. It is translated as CSVAGTSGSSGNEQFF.

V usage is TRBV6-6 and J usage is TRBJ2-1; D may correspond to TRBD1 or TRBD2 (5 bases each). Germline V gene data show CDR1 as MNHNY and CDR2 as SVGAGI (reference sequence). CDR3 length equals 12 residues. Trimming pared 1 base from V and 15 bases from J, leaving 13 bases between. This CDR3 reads CASSYLRDRWFF. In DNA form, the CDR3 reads TGTGCCAGCAGTTACTTGAGGGACCGGTGGTTCTTC.

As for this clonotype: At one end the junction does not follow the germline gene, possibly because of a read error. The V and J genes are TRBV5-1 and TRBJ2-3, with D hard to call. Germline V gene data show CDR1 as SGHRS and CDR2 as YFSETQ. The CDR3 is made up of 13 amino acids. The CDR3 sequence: CASSLEVTDTRYF. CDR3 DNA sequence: TGCGCCAGCAGCTTGGAAGTAACAGATACGCGGTATTTT.

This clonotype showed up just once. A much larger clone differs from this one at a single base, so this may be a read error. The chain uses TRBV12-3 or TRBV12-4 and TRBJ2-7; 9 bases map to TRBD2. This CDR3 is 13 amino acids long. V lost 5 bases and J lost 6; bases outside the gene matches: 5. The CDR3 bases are TGTGCCAGCAGTCCAGCGGGAGGTTGCGAGCAGTACTTC. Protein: CASSPAGGCEQYF.

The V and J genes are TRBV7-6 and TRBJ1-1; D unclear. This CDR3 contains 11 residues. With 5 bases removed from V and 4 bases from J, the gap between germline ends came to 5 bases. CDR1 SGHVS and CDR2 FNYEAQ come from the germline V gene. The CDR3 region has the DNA TGTGCCAGCAGCATCGTCACTGAAGCTTTCTTT. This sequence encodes CASSIVTEAFF.

CDR3 amino acids: CASSYRQGGDYGYTF. The DNA for the CDR3 is TGTGCCAGCAGTTACAGACAGGGGGGCGACTATGGCTACACCTTC. The chain joins TRBV6-6 to TRBJ1-2, with 9 bases lining up with TRBD1. This CDR3 region has 15 residues. The germline V gene has CDR1 MNHNY and CDR2 SVGAGI (reference sequence). V lost 2 bases, J lost 3 bases, and 4 bases stayed unmatched.

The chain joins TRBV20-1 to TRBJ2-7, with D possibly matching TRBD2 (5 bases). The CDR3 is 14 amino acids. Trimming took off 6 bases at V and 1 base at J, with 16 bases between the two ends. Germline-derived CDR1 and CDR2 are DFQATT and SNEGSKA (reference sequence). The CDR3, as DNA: TGCAGTGCCCCCCACCCTAGCAGGTCCTACGAGCAGTACTTC. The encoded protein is CSAPHPSRSYEQYF.

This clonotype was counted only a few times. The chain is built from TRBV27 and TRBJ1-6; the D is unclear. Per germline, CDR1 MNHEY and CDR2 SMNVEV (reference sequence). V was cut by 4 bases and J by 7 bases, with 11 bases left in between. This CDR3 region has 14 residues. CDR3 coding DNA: TGTGCCAGCAGTTCTGGAGGAGGCAATTCACCCCTCCACTTT. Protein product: CASSSGGGNSPLHF.

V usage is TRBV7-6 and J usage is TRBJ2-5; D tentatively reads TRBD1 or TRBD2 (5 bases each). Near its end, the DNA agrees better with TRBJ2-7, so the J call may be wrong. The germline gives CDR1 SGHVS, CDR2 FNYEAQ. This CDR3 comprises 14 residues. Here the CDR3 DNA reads TGTGCCAGCAGCTCCGAGGGACCGACTTACGAGCAGTACTTC. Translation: CASSSEGPTYEQYF.

CDR3 in amino acids: CSVAQQGPGTQYF. The CDR3 nucleotides are TGCAGCGTTGCCCAGCAGGGGCCGGGTACGCAGTATTTT. The rearrangement links TRBV29-1 to TRBJ2-3; a possible D gene is TRBD1 (6 bases). This CDR3 has 13 amino acids. V lost 4 bases to trimming and J lost 8 bases, with 16 bases between them. Germline assignment: CDR1 SQVTM and CDR2 ANQGSEA.

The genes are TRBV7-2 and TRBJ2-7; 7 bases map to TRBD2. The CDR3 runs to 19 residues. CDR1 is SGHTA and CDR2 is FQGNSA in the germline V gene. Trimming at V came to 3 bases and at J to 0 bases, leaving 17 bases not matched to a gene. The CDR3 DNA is TGTGCCAGCAGCTTCTTGGGGCATAACGAGGGCGGGAGCTCCTACGAGCAGTACTTC. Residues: CASSFLGHNEGGSSYEQYF.

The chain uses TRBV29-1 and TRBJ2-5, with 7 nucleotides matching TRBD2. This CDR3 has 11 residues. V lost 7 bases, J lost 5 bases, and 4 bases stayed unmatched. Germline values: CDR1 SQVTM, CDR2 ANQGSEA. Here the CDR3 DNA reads TGCAGCGGCAAGGGAGGGGAGACCCAGTACTTC. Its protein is CSGKGGETQYF.

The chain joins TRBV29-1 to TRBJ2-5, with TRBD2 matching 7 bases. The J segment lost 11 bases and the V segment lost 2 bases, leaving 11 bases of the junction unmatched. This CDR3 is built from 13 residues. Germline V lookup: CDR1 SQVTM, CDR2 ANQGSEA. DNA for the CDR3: TGCAGCGTTGAAATGACCCCCGCGGGGGAGCAGTACTTC. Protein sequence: CSVEMTPAGEQYF.

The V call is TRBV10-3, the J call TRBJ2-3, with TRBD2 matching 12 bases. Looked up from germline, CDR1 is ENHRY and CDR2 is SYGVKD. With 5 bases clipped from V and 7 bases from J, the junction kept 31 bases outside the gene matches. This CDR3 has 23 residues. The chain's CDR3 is CAISPTGVAINALAGGPENTQYF. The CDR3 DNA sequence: TGTGCCATCAGTCCGACAGGGGTTGCTATCAATGCTCTAGCGGGAGGGCCGGAGAATACGCAGTATTTT.

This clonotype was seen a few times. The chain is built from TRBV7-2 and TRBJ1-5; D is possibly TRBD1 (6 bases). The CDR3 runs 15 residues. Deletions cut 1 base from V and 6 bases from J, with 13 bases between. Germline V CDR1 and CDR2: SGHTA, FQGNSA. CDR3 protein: CASSLVQGQGQPQHF. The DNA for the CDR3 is TGTGCCAGCAGCTTAGTCCAGGGGCAGGGTCAGCCCCAGCATTTT.

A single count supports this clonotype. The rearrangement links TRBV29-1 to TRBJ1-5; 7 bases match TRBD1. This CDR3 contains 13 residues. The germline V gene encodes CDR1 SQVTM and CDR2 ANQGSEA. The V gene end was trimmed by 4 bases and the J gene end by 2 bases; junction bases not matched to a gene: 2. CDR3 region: CSVATGGNQPQHF. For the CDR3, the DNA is TGCAGCGTTGCAACAGGGGGCAATCAGCCCCAGCATTTT.

The CDR3 DNA sequence: TGCGCCAGCAGCCAAGTGGGGGGGCGCGAGACCCAGTACTTC. It yields the protein CASSQVGGRETQYF. The chain has TRBV4-1 and TRBJ2-7; D possibly corresponds to TRBD2 (7 bases). The J call could be wrong; TRBJ2-5 is a better fit for the DNA end. This CDR3 has 14 amino acids. The germline CDR1 and CDR2 sequences are MGHRA and YSYEKL.